This TCR beta chain comes out of a study of neurological immune-mediated disorders. As for the cDNA, it was generated by 5'RACE with 10-nucleotide random UMIs. Over 180 million TCR-beta sequences, together covering 15-18 subjects, were produced by every individual sequencing run that was carried out. TCRdb reanalysed the 5' RACE reads using MiXCR and keeps one entry per CDR3 protein. The sample has 30,000 to 40,000 distinct CDR3 sequences, roughly 7% seen once. Unsorted libraries were generated from 2 million PBMCs held at -80 degrees C. Per germline, CDR1 MDHEN and CDR2 SYDVKM. The CDR3 runs 13 residues.

This clonotype was sampled from a woman between 40 and 50 years old in good health. The chain joins TRBV28 to TRBJ2-7; D is undetermined. The sequenced sample consisted of PBMCs. In DNA form, the CDR3 reads TGTGCAAACAGTTCCCGCAGGAGCGAGGAGCAGTACTTC. Its translation: CANSSRRSEEQYF.